The 32 T cell receptor beta chains reported below all come from one sample, sequenced in a study of tumor-infiltrating lymphocytes in primary liver carcinoma. Bulk tissue was left unsorted, and RNA and DNA were co-extracted from 20-30 mg of it. A constant-region primer served to make TCR beta cDNA from 500 to 550 ng total RNA. TCR beta libraries came from three nested multiplex PCR rounds using slightly modified ARM-PCR. The first two PCR rounds used TRBV1-TRBV30 primers with a Cbeta primer, roughly 10 cycles each. Each CDR3 protein is one row after TCRdb ran MiXCR on the multiplex PCR reads. The repertoire includes about 120,000 distinct CDR3 sequences, roughly 70% of them detected once, and more than 8% sits in the top ten. The source material was tumor-adjacent normal liver tissue. All receptors come from a woman in her fifties or sixties with primary liver carcinoma and hepatitis B virus infection.

The V call is TRBV11-2, the J call TRBJ2-1, with TRBD2 identical over 11 bases. After removal of 8 bases from V and 8 bases from J, the junction contained 17 bases not matched to a gene. In germline, CDR1 is SGHAT, CDR2 FQNNGV. The CDR3 length is 17 residues. DNA of the CDR3: TGTGCCAGCGGCAGGAGACTAGCGGGATTGCCGGGGGATGAGCAGTTCTTC. It encodes CASGRRLAGLPGDEQFF.

Note on this clonotype: The CDR3 does not end in the conserved phenylalanine or tryptophan, so this is likely a read error. This chain links TRBV6-4 with TRBJ2-1; 14 nucleotides align to TRBD2. The V gene end was trimmed by 9 bases and the J gene end by 6 bases; junction bases not matched to a gene: 7. The CDR3 has 15 amino acids. The V gene's germline CDR1 is MRHNA and CDR2 SNTAGT. This CDR3 is CARSNGTSGSNEQFL. CDR3 DNA: TGTGCCAGGAGTAACGGGACTAGCGGGAGCAATGAGCAGTTCCTC.

This clonotype has ten or more counts. V gene TRBV10-2 combines with J gene TRBJ2-1; D is possibly TRBD2 (6 bases). This CDR3 is 13 amino acids long. Germline V lookup: CDR1 WSHSY, CDR2 SAAADI. Trimming pared 2 bases from V and 9 bases from J, leaving 11 bases between. For the CDR3, the DNA is TGCGCCAGCAGTGAGGGGAGGTTAGGTGAGCAGTTCTTC. Translating gives CASSEGRLGEQFF.

This clonotype has at least ten counts. This chain joins TRBV6-5 and TRBJ2-7, with a weak D call TRBD2 (6 bases). The length of the CDR3 is 17 residues. V lost 2 bases, J lost 6 bases, and 23 bases lay in between. Germline V gene lookup returns CDR1 MNHEY and CDR2 SVGAGI. CDR3 coding DNA: TGTGCCAGCAGTTACGCCCCGTCTGGGGGGACTCCCCTCGAGCAGTACTTC. This codes for CASSYAPSGGTPLEQYF.

Many counts were recorded for this clonotype. This chain connects TRBV29-1 to TRBJ1-1; tentative D call: TRBD1 (5 bases). Germline V lookup: CDR1 SQVTM, CDR2 ANQGSEA. V lost 4 bases to trimming and J lost 1 base, with 13 bases between them. There are 14 residues in the CDR3. The DNA for the CDR3 is TGCAGCGTTGTGGGGGGGTTAGCGAACACTGAAGCTTTCTTT. Translated: CSVVGGLANTEAFF. The full variable domain, in which reference TRBV29-1 and TRBJ1-1 provide the parts outside the CDR3, is SAVISQKPSRDICQRGTSLTIQCQVDSQVTMMFWYRQQPGQSLTLIATANQGSEATYESGFVIDKFPISRPNLTFSTLTVSNMSPEDSSIYLCSVVGGLANTEAFFGQGTRLTVV.

Note on this clonotype: Because it lacks the conserved phenylalanine or tryptophan at the end, this CDR3 is likely a read error. The rearrangement links TRBV11-2 to TRBJ2-7; D unclear. Germline-derived CDR1 and CDR2 are SGHAT and FQNNGV. The CDR3 runs to 15 residues. V dropped 4 bases and J dropped 3 bases, with 16 bases sitting between them. CDR3 residues: CASSSLMEVIYEQYS. The CDR3 DNA reads as TGTGCCAGCAGCTCATTGATGGAAGTGATCTACGAGCAGTACTCC.

J is TRBJ1-5 and V is TRBV20-1; D remains unclear. CDR3 length equals 14 residues. Germline V gives CDR1 DFQATT, CDR2 SNEGSKA (reference sequence). Between the trimmed V and J ends, which lost 3 bases and 2 bases, there was a span of 11 bases. DNA for the CDR3: TGCAGTGCTAGGGAATGGGGAGGCAATCAGCCCCAGCATTTT. This gives the protein CSAREWGGNQPQHF.

With respect to this clonotype: At one boundary the junction diverges from the germline segment, which might be a read error. This sequence joins TRBV29-1 and TRBJ2-5; D is ambiguous. The CDR3 runs to 11 residues. Germline CDR1 SQVTM, CDR2 ANQGSEA. CDR3 sequence: CSIEDVGTQYF. The CDR3 bases are TGCAGCATTGAAGACGTGGGGACCCAGTACTTC.

Remarks on this clonotype: Since a much larger clone is just one base distant, this may be a read error. The chain recombines TRBV7-9 with TRBJ1-5; D call uncertain. Germline values: CDR1 SEHNR, CDR2 FQNEAQ (reference sequence). The CDR3 has 13 amino acids. The CDR3 sequence is CAGSLGLGQPQHF. The CDR3, as DNA: TGTGCCGGCAGCTTGGGTTTAGGTCAGCCCCAGCATTTT.

The rearrangement uses TRBV10-3 and TRBJ2-2, with D perhaps matching TRBD2 (5 bases). V lost 1 base to trimming and J lost 0 bases, with 15 bases between them. CDR1 and CDR2 (germline): ENHRY, SYGVKD. The CDR3 contains 18 residues. The CDR3 here is CAISEFGLAKTNTGELFF. CDR3 DNA: TGTGCCATCAGTGAGTTCGGATTAGCGAAGACGAACACCGGGGAGCTGTTTTTT.

Details on this clonotype: The junction shows a germline mismatch at one end, possibly a read error. V and J are TRBV7-8 and TRBJ2-7; 11 nucleotides align to TRBD2. CDR3 length: 16 residues. Germline V gene lookup returns CDR1 SGHVS and CDR2 FQNEAQ. CDR3 sequence (DNA): TGTGCCAGCGGCTCATCGGGACTAGCGGTTTACTACAAGCAGTATTTC. Its protein product is CASGSSGLAVYYKQYF.

This clonotype came up once. A much larger clone lies one base from this, so it may be a read error. This chain uses TRBV7-9 with TRBJ1-2, with D unclear. Germline-derived CDR1 and CDR2 are SEHNR and FQNEAQ (reference sequence). This CDR3 has 16 amino acids. This CDR3 is CAGSLTQLRAGYGYTF. The CDR3 DNA reads as TGTGCCGGCAGCTTGACACAGCTTAGAGCCGGGTATGGCTACACCTTC.

This clonotype was seen a single time. An end of the junction differs from the germline gene, which may be a read error. In DNA, the CDR3 is TGTGTCAGCATGGGGGACTCTGGGGCCAACGTCCTGACTTTC. Translation gives CVSMGDSGANVLTF. The chain recombines TRBV6-5 with TRBJ2-6; D is tentatively TRBD1 or TRBD2 (5 bases each). Per the germline V gene, CDR1 is MNHEY and CDR2 is SVGAGI. This CDR3 spans 14 amino acids.

This clonotype was seen at least ten times. The rearrangement joins TRBV12-3 or TRBV12-4 to TRBJ2-2, with D perhaps TRBD1 (6 bases). V gave up 6 bases and J gave up 6 bases, with 11 bases separating them. The CDR3 runs to 13 residues. CDR3 sequence: CASRRTGSGELFF. The CDR3 bases are TGTGCCAGCAGACGAACAGGGTCCGGGGAGCTGTTTTTT.

The rearrangement links TRBV11-2 to TRBJ2-1; maybe TRBD2 (6 bases). The CDR3 extends over 16 amino acids. V lost 5 bases, J lost 1 base, and 15 bases lay in between. Germline V lookup: CDR1 SGHAT, CDR2 FQNNGV. Here the CDR3 reads CASSPLGGESYNEQFF. CDR3 sequence (DNA): TGTGCCAGCAGCCCTCTCGGGGGTGAGTCCTACAATGAGCAGTTCTTC.

With respect to this clonotype: The conserved closing phenylalanine or tryptophan is absent in this CDR3, likely reflecting a read error. The chain employs TRBV11-2 and TRBJ2-7, with TRBD2 matching over 8 bases. CDR1 SGHAT and CDR2 FQNNGV come from the germline V gene. This CDR3 comprises 17 residues. The V and J ends lost 8 bases and 0 bases, in that order; junction bases with no gene match: 15. The CDR3: CASGPDFPREGSYEQYL. CDR3 nucleotide sequence: TGTGCCAGCGGCCCCGACTTCCCTCGGGAGGGCTCCTACGAGCAGTACCTT.

As to this clonotype: A read error may explain this, as a much larger clone is one base away. The CDR3 nucleotides read TGCGCCGGCAGCTTGCGGACCAGGGTCACTAGCGGAGGCCAAGAGACCCAGTACTTC. This encodes CAGSLRTRVTSGGQETQYF. The chain couples TRBV5-1 to TRBJ2-5; TRBD2 matches at 8 bases. CDR1 and CDR2 from the germline V gene are SGHRS and YFSETQ. The CDR3 is made up of 19 amino acids.

The J gene is TRBJ1-1, the V gene TRBV18; D not certain. Germline V lookup: CDR1 KGHSH, CDR2 LQKENI. With 3 bases removed from V and 0 bases from J, the gap between germline ends came to 5 bases. The CDR3 contains 13 residues. This chain's CDR3 is CASSPVLNTEAFF. The CDR3 DNA reads TGTGCCAGCTCACCCGTGCTGAACACTGAAGCTTTCTTT.

This clonotype was observed a handful of times. J is TRBJ1-5 and V is TRBV2; D gene ambiguous. There are 13 residues in the CDR3. Trimming removed 4 bases at V and 3 bases at J, with 7 bases between. Germline values: CDR1 SNHLY, CDR2 FYNNEI. This chain's CDR3 is CASSGEVNQPQHF. The CDR3 region has the DNA TGTGCCAGCAGTGGGGAGGTCAATCAGCCCCAGCATTTT.

Turning to this clonotype: A junction end diverges from the germline sequence, so it may reflect a read error. The CDR3: CASSRDRHRGGELFF. The CDR3 DNA sequence: TGTGCCAGCAGCCGAGACCGGCACAGGGGCGGGGAACTGTTTTTT. This chain joins TRBV4-2 and TRBJ2-2, with D possibly TRBD1 on 7 matching bases. CDR1 LGHNA and CDR2 YNFKEQ come from the germline V gene. The CDR3 is made up of 15 amino acids.

This clonotype is categorized as large (0.1 to 1%). V is TRBV28 and J is TRBJ2-3; no clear D gene. CDR3 length: 14 residues. CDR1 and CDR2 (germline): MDHEN, SYDVKM. Trimming shortened V by 3 bases and J by 2 bases, and 9 bases separated the two germline ends. The CDR3 sequence is CASSFVDYTDTQYF. As DNA, the CDR3 is TGTGCCAGCAGTTTTGTGGATTACACAGATACGCAGTATTTT. The variable domain in full, completed from reference TRBV28 and TRBJ2-3, reads DVKVTQSSRYLVKRTGEKVFLECVQDMDHENMFWYRQDPGLGLRLIYFSYDVKMKEKGDIPEGYSVSREKKERFSLILESASTNQTSMYLCASSFVDYTDTQYFGPGTRLTVL.

The sample holds a few counts of this clonotype. Since a much larger clone is just one base distant, this may be a read error. The rearrangement uses TRBV7-8 and TRBJ1-5; D uncertain. The CDR3 totals 15 residues. Germline V CDR1 and CDR2: SGHVS, FQNEAQ. CDR3 sequence: CTSSETQDSNQPQHF. The CDR3 DNA reads as TGTACCAGCAGCGAGACGCAGGATAGCAATCAGCCCCAGCATTTT.

Notes on this clonotype: The junction shows a germline mismatch at one end, possibly a read error. The chain recombines TRBV12-3 or TRBV12-4 with TRBJ2-7; 11 bases are shared with TRBD2. The length of the CDR3 is 15 residues. CDR3 sequence reads: CANSPSSGRWYEQYF. In DNA form, the CDR3 reads TGTGCCAACAGCCCCTCTAGCGGGAGGTGGTACGAGCAGTATTTC.

Note on this clonotype: Its ends do not fully match the called genes, so a read error is possible. The rearrangement uses TRBV29-1 and TRBJ2-7; perhaps D is TRBD1 or TRBD2 (7 bases each). The CDR3 length is 13 residues. Germline V lookup: CDR1 SQVTM, CDR2 ANQGSEA. CDR3 protein: CGVERGLADEQYF. Written as DNA, the CDR3 is TGCGGCGTTGAGAGGGGGCTAGCGGACGAGCAGTACTTC.

Note on this clonotype: A junction end diverges from the germline sequence, so it may reflect a read error. The rearrangement uses TRBV12-3 or TRBV12-4 and TRBJ1-1, with D unclear. This CDR3 region has 13 residues. DNA of the CDR3: TGTGCCAGTAGTGGACGGGAGAACACTGTAGCTTTCTTT. Amino acids: CASSGRENTVAFF.

This clonotype was seen ten or more times. The V call is TRBV5-4, the J call TRBJ2-1; 7 bases align to TRBD2. There are 15 residues in the CDR3. Germline assignment: CDR1 SGHNT and CDR2 YYREEE (reference sequence). Germline trimming cut 2 bases from V and 6 bases from J; bases unmatched to any gene: 8. DNA for the CDR3: TGTGCCAGCAGCTTAGTAGCGGGTCCCAGCAATGAGCAGTTCTTC. Its protein is CASSLVAGPSNEQFF.

As to this clonotype: One end of the junction is discordant with germline, which a read error may explain. The genes are TRBV11-2 and TRBJ2-1; D is possibly TRBD2 (6 bases). Germline V lookup: CDR1 SGHAT, CDR2 FQNNGV. The CDR3 has 16 amino acids. The CDR3, as DNA: TGTGCTAGCAGCCTCCGACTAGAGGGAACCTACAATGAGAAGTTCTTC. The encoded protein is CASSLRLEGTYNEKFF.

Regarding this clonotype: This CDR3 fails to terminate in the conserved phenylalanine or tryptophan, so it likely reflects a read error. The V and J genes are TRBV28 and TRBJ2-7; no firm D call. The CDR3 spans 14 residues. With 9 bases removed from V and 5 bases from J, the gap between germline ends came to 20 bases. Looked up from germline, CDR1 is MDHEN and CDR2 is SYDVKM. The CDR3 DNA reads TGTGCCAGAAGATCACCCACGTCCAGTGACGAGCAGTACCTC. This sequence encodes CARRSPTSSDEQYL.

This clonotype was picked up a small number of times. A much larger clone lies a single base off, so this may be a read error. The CDR3 does not end in the conserved phenylalanine or tryptophan, so this is likely a read error. The rearrangement uses TRBV6-1 and TRBJ2-3, with D unclear. In germline, CDR1 is MNHNS, CDR2 SASEGT. CDR3 size: 16 residues. Trimming pared 3 bases from V and 0 bases from J, leaving 13 bases between. CDR3: CASSDSEVYSTDTQYL. CDR3 DNA sequence: TGTGCCAGCAGTGATAGTGAGGTATATAGCACAGATACGCAGTATCTT.

The chain recombines TRBV4-1 with TRBJ2-1; the match to TRBD2 covers 7 bases. CDR3 size: 17 residues. The germline CDR1 and CDR2 sequences are MGHRA and YSYEKL. CDR3 in DNA: TGCACTAGCAGCCAAGATCCCGCGGGAGTGAACTACAATGAGCAGTTCTTC. Translation: CTSSQDPAGVNYNEQFF.

Remarks on this clonotype: Sequence at one end of the junction differs from germline and may be a read error. The chain employs TRBV7-9 and TRBJ2-5; 7 nucleotides agree with TRBD2. The CDR3 contains 14 residues. The germline V gene encodes CDR1 SEHNR and CDR2 FQNEAQ (reference sequence). For the CDR3, the DNA is TGTACCAGCAGCTTTTACCTAGCGGAAGAGACCCAGTACTTC. Its translation: CTSSFYLAEETQYF.

This clonotype appeared a single time. The junction and the germline gene differ at one end; a read error may be behind it. V gene TRBV12-3 or TRBV12-4 combines with J gene TRBJ2-1; 8 positions match TRBD2. CDR3 length equals 18 residues. CDR3 DNA sequence: TGTGCCGGCAGTTTGGATCGGGAGGGCCGCCCATCCTACAATGAGCAGTTCTTC. Amino acids: CAGSLDREGRPSYNEQFF.